This entry concerns a single TCR beta chain. The data derive from a study of blood T cell repertoires in COVID-19. At the level of the study: Acute and convalescent COVID-19 samples came from the United States, Italy and Spain. The analysed material was cDNA or gDNA that came from T cells, B-cell-depleted T cells, or PBMCs.

V lost 3 bases to trimming and J lost 3 bases; unmatched junction nucleotides: 8. Germline CDR1 is SGHTA and CDR2 is FQGTGA. The CDR3 totals 17 residues. Per the authors' pipeline: Reference gene primer amplification gave nucleated cell count estimates. Profiling relied on immunoSEQ multiplex PCR, and the TCRdb table lists in-frame clones only, not all of them. Clone size and V and J calls were adopted from that table, with D and trimming inferred from the DNA. The repertoire includes 150,000 to 200,000 clones, roughly 87% of them detected once, and more than 1.5% sits in the top ten. Sequencing was performed on peripheral blood. The chain links TRBV7-3 to TRBJ2-3; 11 positions agree with TRBD2. This TCR came from a woman aged 45-60 years with acute or convalescent COVID-19. CDR3 nucleotides: TGTGCCAGCAGCTTCCTAGCGGGGGGCGGAAGGACAGATACGCAGTATTTT. Its protein product is CASSFLAGGGRTDTQYF.